Following are 6 T cell receptor beta chains from one sample sequenced in a study of cytotoxic CD8 clonotypes in ibrutinib-treated CLL. The assay was immunoSEQ multiplex PCR, and TCRdb's table has in-frame clones only and misses some. The table has tens of thousands of clones, around 70% seen once. The input for sequencing was PBMCs, taken at disease progression, from a patient treated with ibrutinib. The receptors stem from a human donor with chronic lymphocytic leukemia.

This sequence joins TRBV9 and TRBJ2-1, with TRBD2 matching over 7 bases. The CDR3 covers 16 residues. Germline loops: CDR1 SGDLS, CDR2 YYNGEE. V lost 0 bases and J lost 3; bases outside the gene matches: 6. The chain's CDR3 is CASSVVAGVFYNEQFF. The CDR3 region has the DNA TGTGCCAGCAGCGTAGTTGCGGGAGTCTTCTACAATGAGCAGTTCTTC.

This rearrangement joins TRBV15 to TRBJ2-5, with TRBD2 as a possible D gene (6 bases). CDR1 is LNHNV, CDR2 YYDKDF, per germline (reference sequence). With 0 bases removed from V and 5 bases from J, the gap between germline ends came to 19 bases. This CDR3 has 17 amino acids. Here the CDR3 reads CATSRDAGPIGGETQYF. The DNA for the CDR3 is TGTGCCACCAGCAGAGATGCAGGGCCAATCGGAGGGGAGACCCAGTACTTC.

The chain recombines TRBV9 with TRBJ2-5; 8 bases agree with TRBD2. Germline lookup yields CDR1 SGDLS and CDR2 YYNGEE. Trimming removed 3 bases from V and 5 bases from J; junction bases left unmatched: 9. The CDR3 sequence is 15 residues long. In nucleotides, the CDR3 is TGTGCCAGCAGCGCCGGGGGGGCCGGTCGGGAGACCCAGTACTTC. Translated: CASSAGGAGRETQYF.

The rearrangement uses TRBV5-8 and TRBJ2-1, with D unresolved. V was trimmed by 0 bases and J by 5 bases, leaving 9 bases between them. The CDR3 is 14 amino acids. CDR1 SGHTS and CDR2 YDEGEE come from the germline V gene. The CDR3 bases are TGTGCCAGCAGCTTGGGGGGAATCGACAATGAGCAGTTCTTC. Amino acid sequence: CASSLGGIDNEQFF.

The rearrangement joins TRBV27 to TRBJ1-5, with 7 bases aligning to TRBD1. CDR3 length: 13 residues. V lost 4 bases to trimming and J lost 6 bases; unmatched junction nucleotides: 3. Per the germline V gene, CDR1 is MNHEY and CDR2 is SMNVEV (reference sequence). CDR3 in amino acids: CASSSTGTQPQHF. CDR3 DNA: TGTGCCAGCAGTTCGACAGGGACTCAGCCCCAGCATTTT.

The chain combines TRBV4-1 with TRBJ1-5; maybe TRBD1 (5 bases). The V gene's germline CDR1 is MGHRA and CDR2 YSYEKL. The ends were cut back, 2 bases at V and 5 bases at J, with 7 bases in the middle. The CDR3 extends over 13 amino acids. In DNA, the CDR3 is TGCGCCAGCAGCCAACAGGGAGATCAGCCCCAGCATTTT. This translates into CASSQQGDQPQHF.